This TCR beta chain is from a study of blood T cell repertoires in COVID-19. Study-wide background: Whether acute or convalescent, the COVID-19 samples came from the United States, Italy and Spain. PBMCs, B-cell-depleted T cells, or T cells provided the cDNA or gDNA that made up the material.

The germline V gene encodes CDR1 SGDLS and CDR2 YYNGEE. The CDR3 consists of 15 residues. The V gene lost 0 bases and the J gene lost 3 bases, with 11 bases spanning the gap. Produced via immunoSEQ multiplex PCR; TCRdb's table is partial and in-frame only. The sample has around 300,000 clones, approximately 91% seen once; the top ten hold approximately 8.5%. This TCR was recovered from a man younger than 30 with active or convalescent COVID-19. Sequenced: peripheral blood. V usage is TRBV9 and J usage is TRBJ2-3; tentatively, D is TRBD1 (5 bases). This CDR3 reads CASSVGVGPTDTQYF. In DNA, the CDR3 is TGTGCCAGCAGCGTAGGGGTGGGGCCGACAGATACGCAGTATTTT.